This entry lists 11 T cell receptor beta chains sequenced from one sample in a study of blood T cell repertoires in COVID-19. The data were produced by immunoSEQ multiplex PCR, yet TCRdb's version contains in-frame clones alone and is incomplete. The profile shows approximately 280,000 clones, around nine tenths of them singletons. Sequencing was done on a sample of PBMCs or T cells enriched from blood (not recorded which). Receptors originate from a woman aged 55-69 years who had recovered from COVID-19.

As DNA, the CDR3 is TGTGCCAGCAGCTCGTACCAAGAGACCCAGTACTTC. Translating gives CASSSYQETQYF. The gene calls are TRBV5-6 and TRBJ2-5; no clear D. Trimming cost V 3 bases and J 0 bases, with 3 bases left between them. The CDR3 length is 12 residues. Germline V CDR1 and CDR2: SGHDT, YYEEEE.

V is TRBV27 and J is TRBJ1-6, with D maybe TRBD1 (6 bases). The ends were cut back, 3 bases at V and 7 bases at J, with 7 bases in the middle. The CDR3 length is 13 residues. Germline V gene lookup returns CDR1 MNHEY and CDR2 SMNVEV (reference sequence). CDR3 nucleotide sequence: TGTGCCAGCAGTTTTCAGGGGAATTCACCCCTCCACTTT. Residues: CASSFQGNSPLHF.

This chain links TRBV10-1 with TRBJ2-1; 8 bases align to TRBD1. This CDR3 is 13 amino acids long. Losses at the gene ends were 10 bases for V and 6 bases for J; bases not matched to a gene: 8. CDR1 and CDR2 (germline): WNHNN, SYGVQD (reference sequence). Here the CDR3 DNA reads TGCGCCACGCAGGGGGCGACCCCCAATGAGCAGTTCTTC. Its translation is CATQGATPNEQFF.

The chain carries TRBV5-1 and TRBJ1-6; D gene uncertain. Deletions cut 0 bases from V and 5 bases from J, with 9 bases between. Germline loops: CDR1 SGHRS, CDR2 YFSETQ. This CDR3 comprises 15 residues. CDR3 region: CASSLVFQNNSPLHF. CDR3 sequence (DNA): TGCGCCAGCAGCTTGGTATTCCAGAATAATTCACCCCTCCACTTT.

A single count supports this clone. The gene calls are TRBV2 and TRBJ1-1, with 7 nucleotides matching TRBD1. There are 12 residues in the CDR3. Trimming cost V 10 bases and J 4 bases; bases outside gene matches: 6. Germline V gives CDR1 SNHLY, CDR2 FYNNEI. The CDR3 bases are TGTGCCACAAACAGGGGTACCACTGAAGCTTTCTTT. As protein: CATNRGTTEAFF.

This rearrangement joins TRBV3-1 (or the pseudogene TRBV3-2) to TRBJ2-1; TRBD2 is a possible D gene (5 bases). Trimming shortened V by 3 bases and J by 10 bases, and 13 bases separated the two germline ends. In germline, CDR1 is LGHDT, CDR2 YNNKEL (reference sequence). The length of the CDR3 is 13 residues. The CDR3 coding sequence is TGTGCCAGCAGCCAGGACTCGCTGGGCGAGCAGTTCTTC. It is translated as CASSQDSLGEQFF.

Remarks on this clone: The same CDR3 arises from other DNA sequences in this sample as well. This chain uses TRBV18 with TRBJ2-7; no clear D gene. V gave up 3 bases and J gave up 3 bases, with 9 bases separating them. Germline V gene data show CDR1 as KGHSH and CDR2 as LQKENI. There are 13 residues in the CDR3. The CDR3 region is CASSPPGGYEQYF. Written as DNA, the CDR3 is TGTGCCAGCTCACCCCCCGGTGGCTACGAGCAGTACTTC. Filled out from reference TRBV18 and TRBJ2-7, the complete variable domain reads NAGVMQNPRHLVRRRGQEARLRCSPMKGHSHVYWYRQLPEEGLKFMVYLQKENIIDESGMPKERFSAEFPKEGPSILRIQQVVRGDSAAYFCASSPPGGYEQYFGPGTRLTVT.

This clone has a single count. In nucleotides, the CDR3 is TGTGCCTGGAGTGCCCAGGGGGCCCACGAGCAGTACTTC. Amino acid sequence: CAWSAQGAHEQYF. The chain has TRBV30 and TRBJ2-7; 8 bases map to TRBD1. Germline CDR1 reads GTSNPN; CDR2 reads SVGIG (reference sequence). There are 13 residues in the CDR3. The J segment lost 5 bases and the V segment lost 1 base, leaving 4 bases of the junction unmatched. The full variable domain, with the rest looked up from reference TRBV30 and TRBJ2-7, is SQTIHQWPATLVQPVGSPLSLECTVEGTSNPNLYWYRQAAGRGLQLLFYSVGIGQISSEVPQNLSASRPQDRQFILSSKKLLLSDSGFYLCAWSAQGAHEQYFGPGTRLTVT.

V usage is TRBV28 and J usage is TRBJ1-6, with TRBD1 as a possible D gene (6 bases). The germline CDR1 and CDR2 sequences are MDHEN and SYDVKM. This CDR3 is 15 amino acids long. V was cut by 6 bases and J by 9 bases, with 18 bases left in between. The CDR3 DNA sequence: TGTGCCAGCAGCAGCCGGGGGGCTGGGGGTTCACCCCTCCACTTT. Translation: CASSSRGAGGSPLHF.

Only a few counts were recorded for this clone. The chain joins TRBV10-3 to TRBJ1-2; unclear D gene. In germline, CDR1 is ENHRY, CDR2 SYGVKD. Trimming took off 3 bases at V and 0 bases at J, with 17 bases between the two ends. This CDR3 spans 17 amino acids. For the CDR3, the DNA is TGTGCCATCAGTGATAGATCCCACGAGATAGCTAACTATGGCTACACCTTC. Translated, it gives CAISDRSHEIANYGYTF.

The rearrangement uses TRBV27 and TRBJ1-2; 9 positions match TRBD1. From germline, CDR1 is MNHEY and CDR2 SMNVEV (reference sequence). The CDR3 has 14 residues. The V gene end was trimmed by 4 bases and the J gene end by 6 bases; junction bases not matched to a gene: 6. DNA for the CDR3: TGTGCCAGCAGTTCAAGGACAGGGGCGGATGGCTACACCTTC. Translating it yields CASSSRTGADGYTF.